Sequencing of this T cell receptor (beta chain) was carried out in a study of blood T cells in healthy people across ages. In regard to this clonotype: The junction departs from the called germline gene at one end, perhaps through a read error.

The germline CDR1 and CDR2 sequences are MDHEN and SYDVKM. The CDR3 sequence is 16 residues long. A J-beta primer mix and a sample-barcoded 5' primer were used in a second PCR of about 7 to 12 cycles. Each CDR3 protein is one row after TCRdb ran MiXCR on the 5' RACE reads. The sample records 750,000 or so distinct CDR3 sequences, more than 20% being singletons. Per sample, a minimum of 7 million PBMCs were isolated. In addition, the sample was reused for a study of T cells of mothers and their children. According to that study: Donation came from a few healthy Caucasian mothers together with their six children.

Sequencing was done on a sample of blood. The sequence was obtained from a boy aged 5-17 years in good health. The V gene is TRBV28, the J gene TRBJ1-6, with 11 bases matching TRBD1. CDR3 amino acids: CASSLMGQGDKSPLHF. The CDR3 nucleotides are TGTGCCAGCAGTTTAATGGGACAGGGGGATAAGTCACCCCTCCACTTT.